This T cell receptor (beta chain) was found in a study of shared clonotypes between healthy human individuals (dated by TCRdb to the early 2020s). With regard to the full study: The cohort comprised two women and a few men aged 18 to 49 years. For each donor, three plates each were used for CD4 naive and CD4 memory, two plates were used for CD8 naive, and one plate was used for CD8 memory. Blood TCR repertoires of a handful of healthy adults were deeply sequenced to estimate repertoire size and the extent of clonotype sharing between individuals. To increase sequencing depth and limit assay-specific biases, TCR repertoire library preparation and sequencing were carried out by different laboratories using diverse techniques. Each donor's leukapheresis produced roughly between about 0.8 and 10 billion PBMCs.

Taken from cysteine to phenylalanine, the CDR3 has 19 residues. Just CDR3 DNA is preserved here, 57 bases in frame from base 1. Using the deep immunoSEQ assay, TCR CDR3 regions were amplified from genomic DNA by multiplex PCR. Extracted genomic DNA from each cell subset was distributed evenly across all wells of several immunoSEQ 96-well plates, and each plate was treated as a replicate. For sorted subsets, roughly 200 ng of genomic DNA, equivalent to 25,000 to 30,000 T cell genomes, went into each replicate PCR. Purified libraries were measured with a Qubit 3.0 fluorometer, size-checked on a Bioanalyzer 2100, and measured again with the KAPA Library Quantification kit. A separate single-read 150-cycle Illumina NextSeq 550 flow cell was used to sequence each immunoSEQ 96-well plate. For the original study's pipeline: Because the immunoSEQ output held only junctional sequences and lacked quality scores, the filtering could not match the filtering applied to full-length reads. To assign V/J genes and CDR3, sequences were annotated using PyIR, a Python wrapper for IgBLAST v1.9, with IMGT germline references. Any read was removed if the V/J assignment was weak (E-value above 1e-6), the CDR3 was missing, or the read contained stop codons, out-of-frame junctions, or ambiguous translated residues. V3J clonotypes were defined as sequences sharing an identical inferred V gene, J gene, and CDR3 amino acid sequence. To compute the percentage overlap between repertoires, the number of shared unique clonotypes was divided by the size of the smaller repertoire. Repertoire richness was assessed with RTK rarefaction, the Chao1 estimator, and Recon v2.1 estimates of unobserved clonotypes. For all TCRbeta clonotypes obtained by the gDNA method from several donors, generation probabilities were computed with OLGA. As stored in TCRdb, this immuneACCESS dataset retains in-frame rearrangements with V and J assigned. A fraction of the clones does not appear; measured against another copy, unresolved V genes explain less than half of the discrepancy, and the remainder lacks a known reason. The V and J calls and clone size were taken over from that table, and D and trimming were inferred from the DNA. The sample data list 2,500,000 or so clones, and approximately 90% of these were observed just once. The ten most abundant clones make up 0.3% to 0.4% of the sample.

The donors were healthy, HIV-negative adults who had no recently reported acute infections or vaccinations. All donors were Caucasian adults living in Nashville, Tennessee, USA. CD4+ T cells were enriched by magnetic negative selection, after which naive cells were positively selected on CD45RA and the negative fraction was taken as the memory subset. Blood was obtained by leukapheresis, after which PBMCs were separated by Ficoll-Histopaque density gradient centrifugation and cryopreserved in liquid nitrogen vapor phase. Purity and quantity of every magnetically sorted T cell population were checked by analytical flow cytometry. Genomic DNA was isolated from every sorted fraction and measured by UV absorbance on a Nanodrop 2000c. Points on this clone: The clone's antigen remains unknown. Per-nucleotide qualities are absent, and no much larger clonotype sits a single base away.

Study-level results and caveats: Compared with non-shared clonotypes, the clonotypes found in all four sorted-subset donors had higher generation probabilities. Only blood was sampled, and tissue TCR repertoires likely differ from those in blood. Rarefaction of sorted-subset datasets indicated incomplete sequencing despite the large sequencing depth. Roughly 5.2% of naive CD4, around 3.6% of naive CD8, 2% to 2.5% of memory CD4, and around 0.42% of memory CD8 clonotypes were shared across a handful of donors. Naive subsets generally had larger estimated clonotype richness than memory subsets. Pairwise subsampling indicated that sequencing depth was expected to affect the degree of clonotype sharing among donors. The small number of donors limited the genetic and exposure-history diversity represented.

In this chain, TRBV21-1 is recombined with TRBJ2-1; TRBD1, as called in the table, went unchecked against the DNA. TRBV21-1 is recorded as a pseudogene. This TCR was recovered from a man aged 18-30 years in good health. Some clones in this sample may be carry-over from other donors' samples. The sequencing sample was made of naive CD4+ T cells from PBMCs. The cell subset or site label, read with the paper, signifies: CD45RA+ positively selected. At the DNA level, the sequence is TGTGCCAGCAGCAAGTTTCGGGGCAGGGGTTTTCACCCCGCGCCTGAGCAGTTCTTC. Protein translation: CASSKFRGRGFHPAPEQFF.